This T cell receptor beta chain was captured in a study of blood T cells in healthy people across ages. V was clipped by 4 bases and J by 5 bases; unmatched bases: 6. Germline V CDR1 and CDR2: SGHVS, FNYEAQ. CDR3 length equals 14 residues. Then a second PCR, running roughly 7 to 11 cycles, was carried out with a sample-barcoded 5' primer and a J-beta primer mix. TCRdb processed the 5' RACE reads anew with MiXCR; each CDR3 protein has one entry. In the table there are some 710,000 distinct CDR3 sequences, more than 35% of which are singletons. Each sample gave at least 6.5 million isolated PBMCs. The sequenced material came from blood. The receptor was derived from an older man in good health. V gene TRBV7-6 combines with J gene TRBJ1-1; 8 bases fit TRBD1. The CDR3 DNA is TGTGCCAGCAGCTCACAGGGGGGTCCGACTGAAGCTTTCTTT. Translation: CASSSQGGPTEAFF.